The 13 T cell receptor beta chains given below trace back to one sample, sequenced in a study of T cell changes during pregnancy in multiple sclerosis. Produced via immunoSEQ multiplex PCR; TCRdb's table is partial and in-frame only. The data hold more than 45,000 clones, with roughly 93% observed a single time. The sample was CD8+ T cells from peripheral blood mononuclear cells, taken in the second trimester of pregnancy. The receptors derive from a female donor with multiple sclerosis, enrolled in a pregnancy study.

The V and J genes are TRBV5-8 and TRBJ1-1, with D perhaps matching TRBD1 (5 bases). This CDR3 contains 12 residues. The V end lost 2 bases, the J end lost 6 bases, and 8 bases lay between the germline ends. Germline V gene sequence: CDR1 SGHTS, CDR2 YDEGEE. CDR3 sequence reads: CASSFWGAEAFF. The CDR3 DNA reads TGTGCCAGCAGCTTTTGGGGCGCTGAAGCTTTCTTT.

V gene TRBV5-1 combines with J gene TRBJ2-2; possible D gene TRBD1, 5 bases. This CDR3 has 12 residues. CDR1 is SGHRS, CDR2 YFSETQ, per germline. The CDR3 sequence is CATLDITGELFF. The DNA of the CDR3 is TGCGCGACCCTGGACATCACCGGGGAGCTGTTTTTT.

The chain joins TRBV9 to TRBJ2-1; D unclear. This CDR3 is built from 13 residues. Germline values: CDR1 SGDLS, CDR2 YYNGEE. V lost 6 bases and J lost 5, with 12 bases in between. In nucleotides, the CDR3 is TGTGCCAGCAATCAGGCGCCCGACAATGAGCAGTTCTTC. This codes for CASNQAPDNEQFF.

V usage is TRBV7-9 and J usage is TRBJ1-6; 9 positions agree with TRBD1. The length of the CDR3 is 14 residues. Germline V lookup: CDR1 SEHNR, CDR2 FQNEAQ (reference sequence). Trimming at V came to 5 bases and at J to 8 bases, leaving 4 bases not matched to a gene. The CDR3 sequence is CASSAGQGDSPLHF. CDR3 sequence (DNA): TGTGCCAGCAGCGCGGGACAGGGAGATTCACCCCTCCACTTT.

CDR3: CASSYDRGRYEQYF. The CDR3 coding sequence is TGTGCCAGCAGCTATGACAGGGGGCGGTACGAGCAGTACTTC. This chain uses TRBV11-2 with TRBJ2-7; 10 nucleotides agree with TRBD1. CDR1 and CDR2 (germline): SGHAT, FQNNGV. The CDR3 has 14 amino acids. Trimming cost V 4 bases and J 4 bases; bases outside gene matches: 4.

The CDR3 DNA reads as TGTGCTAGTGGGTTCACCTCAGGAGCGGGCGAGACCCAGTACTTC. It encodes CASGFTSGAGETQYF. The chain uses TRBV12-5 and TRBJ2-5; D is perhaps TRBD2 (6 bases). The CDR3 sequence is 15 residues long. Germline CDR1 is LGHNT and CDR2 is FRNRAP. Trimming took off 6 bases at V and 5 bases at J, with 19 bases between the two ends. Based on the CDR3 plus reference TRBV12-5 and TRBJ2-5, the full variable domain is DARVTQTPRHKVTEMGQEVTMRCQPILGHNTVFWYRQTMMQGLELLAYFRNRAPLDDSGMPKDRFSAEMPDATLATLKIQPSEPRDSAVYFCASGFTSGAGETQYFGPGTRLLVL.

The chain uses TRBV7-3 and TRBJ2-2; D uncertain. Germline CDR1 reads SGHTA; CDR2 reads FQGTGA. This CDR3 has 14 amino acids. V was pared by 2 bases and J by 1 base, with 5 bases between. The CDR3: CASSLDKNTGELFF. The DNA for the CDR3 is TGTGCCAGCAGCTTAGACAAGAACACCGGGGAGCTGTTTTTT.

The rearrangement uses TRBV5-3 and TRBJ2-1, with a tentative D call TRBD1 (6 bases). TRBV5-3 carries the ORF label, with uncertain function. The CDR3 extends over 11 amino acids. Trimming removed 4 bases from V and 9 bases from J, with 8 bases in between. The DNA of the CDR3 is TGTGCCAGAAGCAACAGGGTTGAGCAGTTCTTC. Amino acid sequence: CARSNRVEQFF.

CDR3 DNA sequence: TGTGCCAGCAGCTCCGGTGGGCTAGCGGTAGCTCTAGGGGAGCTGTTTTTT. Its protein is CASSSGGLAVALGELFF. The gene calls are TRBV5-4 and TRBJ2-2, with TRBD2 identical over 7 bases. V was pared by 3 bases and J by 8 bases, with 16 bases of the junction left unmatched. This CDR3 is built from 17 residues. Germline-derived CDR1 and CDR2 are SGHNT and YYREEE (reference sequence).

V and J are TRBV29-1 and TRBJ1-1; unclear D gene. The CDR3 spans 13 residues. The germline V and J ends were trimmed by 6 bases and 7 bases, with 18 bases remaining between them. CDR1 is SQVTM, CDR2 ANQGSEA, per germline. CDR3 region: CSVNSAGLVEAFF. The CDR3 DNA is TGCAGCGTCAATTCTGCAGGTCTCGTTGAAGCTTTCTTT.

DNA of the CDR3: TGTGCCAGCTGCCAATCGCTAGGGGACACTGAAGCTTTCTTT. Protein: CASCQSLGDTEAFF. The V gene is TRBV18, the J gene TRBJ1-1; TRBD1 is a possible D gene (5 bases). The CDR3 extends over 14 amino acids. The germline CDR1 and CDR2 sequences are KGHSH and LQKENI. V gave up 7 bases and J gave up 3 bases, with 15 bases separating them.

This chain joins TRBV6-8 and TRBJ1-2; D perhaps matches TRBD1 (5 bases). This CDR3 has 15 residues. V lost 2 bases, J lost 8 bases, and 18 bases lay in between. The germline V gene has CDR1 MNHGY and CDR2 SAAAGT. Here the CDR3 reads CASSYATGGAKGYTF. DNA of the CDR3: TGTGCCAGCAGTTACGCGACGGGTGGGGCTAAGGGCTACACCTTC.

This clone has just one count. The chain has TRBV4-3 and TRBJ2-5; 14 nucleotides line up with TRBD2. The V gene's germline CDR1 is LGHNA and CDR2 YSLEER. This CDR3 region has 18 residues. Trimming at V came to 0 bases and at J to 4 bases, leaving 7 bases not matched to a gene. This CDR3 is CASSQETSGGAPPETQYF. For the CDR3, the DNA is TGCGCCAGCAGCCAAGAGACTAGCGGGGGGGCACCCCCAGAGACCCAGTACTTC.